The source of this TCR beta chain is a study of PD-1 blockade in classical Hodgkin lymphoma. Study summary: On a schedule of every 2 weeks, patients received nivolumab 3 mg/kg intravenously.

This clone showed up just a few times. The antigen remains undetermined. Study-level results: Complete responders matched newly diagnosed patients in baseline diversity.

The data were produced by immunoSEQ multiplex PCR, yet TCRdb's version contains in-frame clones alone and is incomplete. This repertoire shows roughly 25,000 clones, 65% to 80% found once; its top ten account for 30%. This CDR3 comprises 15 residues. V lost 1 base and J lost 1, with 8 bases in between. Germline V gives CDR1 SGHTA, CDR2 FQGNSA. Time point denoted: cycle 4 day 1 (C4D1), after more than 5 weeks of nivolumab. Each patient experienced a relapse that followed autologous stem cell transplantation, and brentuximab vedotin exposure varied. This sequence was found in a human donor with classical Hodgkin lymphoma. The V call is TRBV7-2, the J call TRBJ2-1; the D is unclear. The source material was peripheral blood mononuclear cells (PBMCs), sampled before the fourth cycle of nivolumab. CDR3 region: CASSLGLSSYNEQFF. The CDR3 DNA sequence: TGTGCCAGCAGCTTAGGGCTTTCTTCCTACAATGAGCAGTTCTTC.